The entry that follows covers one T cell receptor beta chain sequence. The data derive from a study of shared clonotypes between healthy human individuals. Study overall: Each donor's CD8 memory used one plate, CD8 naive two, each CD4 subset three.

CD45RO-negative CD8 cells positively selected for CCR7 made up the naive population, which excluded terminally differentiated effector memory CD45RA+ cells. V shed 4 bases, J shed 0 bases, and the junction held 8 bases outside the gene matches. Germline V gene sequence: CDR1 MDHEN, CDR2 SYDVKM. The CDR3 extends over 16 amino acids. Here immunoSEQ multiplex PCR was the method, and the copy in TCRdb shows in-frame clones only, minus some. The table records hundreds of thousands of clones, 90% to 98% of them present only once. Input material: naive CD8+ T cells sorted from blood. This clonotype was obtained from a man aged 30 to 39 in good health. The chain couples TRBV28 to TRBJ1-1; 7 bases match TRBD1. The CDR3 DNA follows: TGTGCCAGCAGTTCCAGGGGGTGGGCAATGAACACTGAAGCTTTCTTT. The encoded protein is CASSSRGWAMNTEAFF.